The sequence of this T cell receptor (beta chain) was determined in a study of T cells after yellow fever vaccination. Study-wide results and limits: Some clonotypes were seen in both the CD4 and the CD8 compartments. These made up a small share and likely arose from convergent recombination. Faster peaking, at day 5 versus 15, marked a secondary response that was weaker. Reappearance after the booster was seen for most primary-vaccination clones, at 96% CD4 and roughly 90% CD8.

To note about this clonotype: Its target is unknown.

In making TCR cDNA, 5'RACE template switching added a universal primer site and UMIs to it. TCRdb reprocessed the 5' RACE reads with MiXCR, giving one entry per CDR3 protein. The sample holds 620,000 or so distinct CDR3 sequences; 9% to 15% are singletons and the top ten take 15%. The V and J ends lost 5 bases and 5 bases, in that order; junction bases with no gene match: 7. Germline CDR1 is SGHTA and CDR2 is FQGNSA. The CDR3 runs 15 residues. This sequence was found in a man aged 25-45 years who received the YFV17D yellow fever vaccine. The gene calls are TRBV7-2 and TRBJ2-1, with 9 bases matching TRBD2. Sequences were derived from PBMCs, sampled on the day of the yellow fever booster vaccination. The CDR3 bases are TGTGCCAGCAGCAGACTAGCGGCAAGTAACAATGAGCAGTTCTTC. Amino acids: CASSRLAASNNEQFF.